Each of the 28 T cell receptor beta chains below was sequenced from the same sample in a study of metastatic and nonmetastatic thyroid tumors. Not a single patient had been given any form of treatment at any point before undergoing thyroid surgery. TCRdb used MiXCR to call clones anew from the PCR reads. Of 22,000 or so clones listed, roughly 23% are singletons. Material: blood. These receptors all stem from a male donor with papillary thyroid cancer or a benign thyroid nodule (not recorded which). Some clones in this sample may be carry-over from other donors' samples.

This clone was recorded many times. This chain joins TRBV6-1 and TRBJ1-3; tentative D call: TRBD1 (6 bases). The CDR3 sequence is 16 residues long. Germline CDR1 reads MNHNS; CDR2 reads SASEGT. The germline V and J ends were trimmed by 5 bases and 2 bases, with 16 bases remaining between them. The CDR3 DNA follows: TGTGCCAGCAGTTCATTACAGGGTTCTGCTGGAAACACCATATATTTT. Residues: CASSSLQGSAGNTIYF.

This chain links TRBV18 with TRBJ2-3; 7 bases are shared with TRBD2. Germline loops: CDR1 KGHSH, CDR2 LQKENI. Trimming removed 0 bases from V and 3 bases from J; junction bases left unmatched: 3. This CDR3 has 15 amino acids. CDR3 protein: CASSPPSGATDTQYF. The CDR3, as DNA: TGTGCCAGCTCACCACCGAGCGGGGCTACAGATACGCAGTATTTT.

This clone was observed many times. CDR3 sequence: CSVALGTGRVYEQYF. In DNA form, the CDR3 reads TGCAGCGTTGCCCTGGGGACAGGGAGGGTGTACGAGCAGTACTTC. J is TRBJ2-7 and V is TRBV29-1; 9 bases map to TRBD1. The CDR3 is made up of 15 amino acids. The V and J ends lost 4 bases and 4 bases, in that order; junction bases with no gene match: 11. The germline V gene has CDR1 SQVTM and CDR2 ANQGSEA.

This clone was picked up many times. The chain is built from TRBV6-6 and TRBJ1-4; 9 bases align to TRBD1. Germline V gene lookup returns CDR1 MNHNY and CDR2 SVGAGI (reference sequence). This CDR3 is 15 amino acids long. Trimming took 2 bases from V and 4 from J; bases not matched to a gene: 2. The CDR3 nucleotides are TGTGCCAGCAGTTACGTGACAGGGGGTAATGAAAAACTGTTTTTT. Translated, it gives CASSYVTGGNEKLFF.

The sample holds many counts of this clone. The rearrangement joins TRBV28 to TRBJ1-5, with D maybe TRBD1 (6 bases). V lost 3 bases to trimming and J lost 5 bases, with 11 bases between them. CDR1 MDHEN and CDR2 SYDVKM come from the germline V gene. The length of the CDR3 is 14 residues. The CDR3 is CASSLGGPHQPQHF. The CDR3 DNA sequence: TGTGCCAGCAGTTTGGGGGGCCCCCATCAGCCCCAGCATTTT.

In its sample, this clone was seen many times. The chain combines TRBV6-1 with TRBJ1-1, with 10 bases identical to TRBD1. Germline CDR1 is MNHNS and CDR2 is SASEGT. Trimming cost V 3 bases and J 8 bases; bases outside gene matches: 3. CDR3 size: 13 residues. The CDR3 protein is CASSDWTGGEAFF. The CDR3 DNA reads as TGTGCCAGCAGTGATTGGACAGGGGGAGAAGCTTTCTTT.

This clone was seen a handful of times. This clone may be a read error of a much larger clone one base away. The J gene is TRBJ2-2, the V gene TRBV7-9; D unresolved. CDR1 and CDR2 (germline): SEHNR, FQNEAQ (reference sequence). The CDR3 is 13 residues long. V lost 8 bases and J lost 4, with 11 bases in between. CDR3 DNA sequence: TGTGCCAGCGGTATGGGAAGCACCGGGGAGCTGTTTTTT. This encodes CASGMGSTGELFF.

Concerning this clone itself: A read error is possible here, since a much larger clone lies one base away. V usage is TRBV7-6 and J usage is TRBJ2-7; D remains unclear. The CDR3 runs 11 residues. The germline CDR1 and CDR2 sequences are SGHVS and FNYEAQ. DNA for the CDR3: TGTGTCAGCAGCGACCAGTACGAGCAGTACTTC. This codes for CVSSDQYEQYF.

This clone was seen at least ten times. The rearrangement links TRBV20-1 to TRBJ2-3; D might be TRBD1 (7 bases). The CDR3 loop spans 14 amino acids. V dropped 5 bases and J dropped 2 bases, with 14 bases sitting between them. Germline V gives CDR1 DFQATT, CDR2 SNEGSKA (reference sequence). The CDR3 coding sequence is TGCAGTGCTCCCAGGGGGGTGATCACAGATACGCAGTATTTT. Protein product: CSAPRGVITDTQYF.

This clone came up many times. One end of the junction is discordant with germline, which a read error may explain. The chain couples TRBV2 to TRBJ2-3, with D possibly being TRBD1 or TRBD2 (5 bases each). The CDR3 covers 14 residues. Germline lookup yields CDR1 SNHLY and CDR2 FYNNEI. The CDR3 protein is CATGRSGGTDTQYF. The CDR3 DNA reads TGCGCCACAGGTCGGAGCGGTGGCACAGATACGCAGTATTTT.

This clone was picked up many times. The CDR3 region is CASSEGGGGQPQHF. The CDR3 DNA is TGTGCCAGCAGTGAAGGGGGGGGTGGGCAGCCCCAGCATTTT. The chain is built from TRBV6-1 and TRBJ1-5, with a tentative D call TRBD1 (5 bases). This CDR3 is 14 amino acids long. Per germline, CDR1 MNHNS and CDR2 SASEGT. Trimming took 1 base from V and 7 from J, leaving 11 bases between them.

V is TRBV6-1 and J is TRBJ1-5, with 10 bases aligning to TRBD1. CDR1 is MNHNS, CDR2 SASEGT, per germline. This CDR3 is built from 13 residues. Losses at the gene ends were 8 bases for V and 7 bases for J; bases not matched to a gene: 5. The CDR3, as DNA: TGTGCCAGCGGGGACAGGGGTAACCAGCCCCAGCATTTT. Protein sequence: CASGDRGNQPQHF.

This clone showed up just a few times. The chain has TRBV2 and TRBJ2-2; D might be TRBD2 (5 bases). Per the germline V gene, CDR1 is SNHLY and CDR2 is FYNNEI. The CDR3 has 14 amino acids. Trimming shortened V by 4 bases and J by 6 bases, and 12 bases separated the two germline ends. The CDR3 reads CASSVGVGAGELFF. The CDR3 nucleotides are TGTGCCAGCAGTGTCGGGGTCGGCGCCGGGGAGCTGTTTTTT.

This clone was picked up many times. This chain connects TRBV6-4 to TRBJ2-1, with a weak D call TRBD2 (6 bases). The CDR3 sequence is 15 residues long. V gave up 0 bases and J gave up 8 bases, with 14 bases separating them. The V gene's germline CDR1 is MRHNA and CDR2 SNTAGT. CDR3 loop: CASSDSSGEVDEQFF. Here the CDR3 DNA reads TGTGCCAGCAGTGACTCTTCGGGAGAAGTGGATGAGCAGTTCTTC.

This clone was counted at least ten times. The chain carries TRBV12-3 or TRBV12-4 and TRBJ2-7; D is ambiguous. Trimming removed 5 bases at V and 3 bases at J, with 11 bases between. This CDR3 region has 13 residues. CDR3 nucleotide sequence: TGTGCCAGCAGTAAACATGATATCTACGAGCAGTACTTC. It encodes CASSKHDIYEQYF.

This clone was counted many times. The chain employs TRBV10-2 and TRBJ1-2, with 9 bases matching TRBD1. The V and J ends lost 5 bases and 5 bases, in that order; junction bases with no gene match: 9. The CDR3 extends over 15 amino acids. Germline V gene data show CDR1 as WSHSY and CDR2 as SAAADI. CDR3 sequence (DNA): TGCGCCAGCAGTCCAAGATCCGGGACAGGGTATGGCTACACCTTC. It yields the protein CASSPRSGTGYGYTF.

This clone was picked up many times. This rearrangement joins TRBV7-3 to TRBJ2-7; TRBD1 agrees at 9 bases. CDR1 SGHTA and CDR2 FQGTGA come from the germline V gene. The V and J ends lost 3 bases and 3 bases, in that order; junction bases with no gene match: 6. The CDR3 runs to 15 residues. CDR3 residues: CASSFSGTGNYEQYF. The CDR3 nucleotides read TGTGCCAGCAGCTTTTCCGGGACAGGGAACTACGAGCAGTACTTC.

The V and J genes are TRBV5-5 and TRBJ1-3, with D uncertain. Trimming shortened V by 3 bases and J by 4 bases, and 11 bases separated the two germline ends. Germline lookup yields CDR1 SGHKS and CDR2 YYEKEE (reference sequence). The CDR3 sequence is 14 residues long. The CDR3, as DNA: TGTGCCAGCAGCTGGGATGTGCTGGGAAACACCATATATTTT. It codes for CASSWDVLGNTIYF. Drawing the rest from reference TRBV5-5 and TRBJ1-3, the complete variable domain is DAGVTQSPTHLIKTRGQQVTLRCSPISGHKSVSWYQQVLGQGPQFIFQYYEKEERGRGNFPDRFSARQFPNYSSELNVNALLLGDSALYLCASSWDVLGNTIYFGEGSWLTVV.

This clone was counted many times. The genes are TRBV20-1 and TRBJ2-3; D call uncertain. V gave up 5 bases and J gave up 3 bases, with 12 bases separating them. Germline lookup yields CDR1 DFQATT and CDR2 SNEGSKA (reference sequence). The CDR3 is 13 residues long. The CDR3 is CSALRSPTDTQYF. The CDR3 bases are TGCAGTGCTCTTCGGTCCCCAACAGATACGCAGTATTTT.

The table lists this clone with a few counts. The rearrangement uses TRBV27 and TRBJ1-6; unclear D gene. The CDR3 consists of 15 residues. The germline gives CDR1 MNHEY, CDR2 SMNVEV (reference sequence). Trimming took 5 bases from V and 4 from J, leaving 12 bases between them. The CDR3 nucleotides are TGTGCCAGCAGTCCCCTTTCAGATTATAATTCACCCCTCCACTTT. Encoded protein: CASSPLSDYNSPLHF.

In its sample, this clone was seen a few times. This rearrangement joins TRBV12-3 or TRBV12-4 to TRBJ2-7; TRBD2 aligns across 10 bases. V lost 1 base and J lost 3; bases outside the gene matches: 0. The CDR3 consists of 14 residues. The CDR3 region has the DNA TGTGCCAGCAGTTTAGGGACTAGCGGCTACGAGCAGTACTTC. It yields the protein CASSLGTSGYEQYF.

This clone was seen only once. A much larger clone lies one base from this, so it may be a read error. The sample contains more than one DNA sequence encoding this CDR3. This chain links TRBV4-2 with TRBJ2-1; D is possibly TRBD1 (6 bases). CDR1 LGHNA and CDR2 YNFKEQ come from the germline V gene. The CDR3 runs to 14 residues. V was trimmed by 1 base and J by 8 bases, leaving 12 bases between them. The chain's CDR3 is CASSQARAGDEQFF. The CDR3 DNA is TGTGCCAGCAGCCAAGCCAGGGCAGGGGATGAGCAGTTCTTC.

The chain links TRBV20-1 to TRBJ1-2, with 11 bases identical to TRBD1. This CDR3 has 15 residues. Trimming cost V 4 bases and J 7 bases; bases outside gene matches: 11. Germline V gives CDR1 DFQATT, CDR2 SNEGSKA (reference sequence). CDR3 loop: CSANDLGQGDLGYTF. The CDR3 bases are TGCAGTGCTAACGACCTGGGACAGGGGGACCTTGGCTACACCTTC.

This clone has a count of ten or more. This sequence joins TRBV20-1 and TRBJ2-7; 11 bases line up with TRBD2. Germline V gene sequence: CDR1 DFQATT, CDR2 SNEGSKA (reference sequence). Trimming took 5 bases from V and 3 from J; bases not matched to a gene: 3. The CDR3 loop spans 13 amino acids. DNA for the CDR3: TGCAGTGCTGCTCTAGCGGGAGGCTACGAGCAGTACTTC. It codes for CSAALAGGYEQYF.

This clone was seen more than once but under ten times. The chain combines TRBV15 with TRBJ2-1, with D unclear. Germline assignment: CDR1 LNHNV and CDR2 YYDKDF (reference sequence). V dropped 0 bases and J dropped 4 bases, with 10 bases sitting between them. CDR3 length: 15 amino acids. The CDR3 DNA reads as TGTGCCACCAGCAGAGAGGCTCTGGGATACAATGAGCAGTTCTTC. It translates to CATSREALGYNEQFF.

In this sample, this clone turned up many times. This chain joins TRBV28 and TRBJ2-1; the D gene is possibly TRBD2 (6 bases). Per germline, CDR1 MDHEN and CDR2 SYDVKM. V lost 3 bases, J lost 9 bases, and 15 bases lay in between. The CDR3 extends over 14 amino acids. The chain's CDR3 is CASSLGGRSGEQFF. The CDR3 DNA sequence: TGTGCCAGCAGTTTGGGGGGACGGAGTGGTGAGCAGTTCTTC.

This clone occurred a few times. The rearrangement joins TRBV6-1 to TRBJ1-1; 8 bases line up with TRBD1. V shed 6 bases, J shed 3 bases, and the junction held 3 bases outside the gene matches. The CDR3 is 13 residues long. Germline V lookup: CDR1 MNHNS, CDR2 SASEGT. CDR3 amino acids: CASRDREDTEAFF. The DNA for the CDR3 is TGTGCCAGCAGGGACAGGGAAGACACTGAAGCTTTCTTT.

This clone was seen a handful of times. This chain links TRBV19 with TRBJ1-1; 11 bases are a match to TRBD1. There are 14 residues in the CDR3. The germline V gene encodes CDR1 LNHDA and CDR2 SQIVND (reference sequence). V lost 2 bases, J lost 6 bases, and 2 bases stayed unmatched. The CDR3 region is CASSIRGQGAEAFF. In nucleotides, the CDR3 is TGTGCCAGTAGTATAAGGGGACAGGGGGCTGAAGCTTTCTTT.